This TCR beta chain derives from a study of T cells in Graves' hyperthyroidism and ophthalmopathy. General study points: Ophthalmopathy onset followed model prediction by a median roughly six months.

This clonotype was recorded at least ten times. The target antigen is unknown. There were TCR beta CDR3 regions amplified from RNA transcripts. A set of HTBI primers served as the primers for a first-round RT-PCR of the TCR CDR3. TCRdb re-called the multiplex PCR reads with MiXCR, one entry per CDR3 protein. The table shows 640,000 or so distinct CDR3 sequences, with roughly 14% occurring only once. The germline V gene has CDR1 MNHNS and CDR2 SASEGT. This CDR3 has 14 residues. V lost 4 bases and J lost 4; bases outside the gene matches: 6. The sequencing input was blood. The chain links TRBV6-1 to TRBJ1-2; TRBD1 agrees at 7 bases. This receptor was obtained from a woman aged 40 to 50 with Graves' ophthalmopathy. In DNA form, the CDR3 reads TGTGCCAGCAGTGGGGGACAGCCAGGCTATGGCTACACCTTC. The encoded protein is CASSGGQPGYGYTF.